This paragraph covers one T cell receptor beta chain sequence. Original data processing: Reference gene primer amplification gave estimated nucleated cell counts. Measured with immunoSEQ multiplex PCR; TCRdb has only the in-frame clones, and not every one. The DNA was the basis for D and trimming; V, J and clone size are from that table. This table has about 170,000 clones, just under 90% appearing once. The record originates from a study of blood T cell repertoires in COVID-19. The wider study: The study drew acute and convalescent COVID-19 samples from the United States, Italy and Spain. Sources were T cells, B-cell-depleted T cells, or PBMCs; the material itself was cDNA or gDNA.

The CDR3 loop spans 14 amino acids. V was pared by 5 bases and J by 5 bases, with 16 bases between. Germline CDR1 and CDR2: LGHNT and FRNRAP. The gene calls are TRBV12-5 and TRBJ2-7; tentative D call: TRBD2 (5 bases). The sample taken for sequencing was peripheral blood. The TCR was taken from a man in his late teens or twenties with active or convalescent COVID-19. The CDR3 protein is CASGPPGRDHEQYF. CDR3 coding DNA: TGTGCTAGTGGTCCGCCGGGCCGGGATCACGAGCAGTACTTC.